This record covers a single T cell receptor beta chain. The data stem from a study of blood T cell repertoires in COVID-19. Study in general: Some COVID-19 samples were acute and others convalescent; all came from the United States, Italy and Spain. T cells, B-cell-depleted T cells, or PBMCs provided the cDNA or gDNA that served as material.

Germline-derived CDR1 and CDR2 are SGHDN and FVKESK. Deletions cut 1 base from V and 1 base from J, with 11 bases between. This CDR3 is built from 15 residues. In the original processing: Estimation of nucleated cell counts was performed using reference gene primer amplification. The assay was immunoSEQ multiplex PCR, and TCRdb's table has in-frame clones only and misses some. For V, J and clone size, that table is used; D and trimming come from the DNA. This sample has about 120,000 clones, with approximately 74% found just once. V gene TRBV14 combines with J gene TRBJ2-7, with D possibly TRBD2 on 6 matching bases. The sample taken for sequencing was peripheral blood. This TCR was sampled from a man aged 55-75 years with acute or convalescent COVID-19. CDR3 coding DNA: TGTGCCAGCAGCCAAGTTGAGCGGGTTTCCTACGAGCAGTACTTC. It encodes CASSQVERVSYEQYF. The whole variable domain, remainder taken from reference TRBV14 and TRBJ2-7, is EAGVTQFPSHSVIEKGQTVTLRCDPISGHDNLYWYRRVMGKEIKFLLHFVKESKQDESGMPNNRFLAERTGGTYSTLKVQPAELEDSGVYFCASSQVERVSYEQYFGPGTRLTVT.